The following is a TCR beta chain sequence with its context. Some clones are missing from TCRdb's copy, which holds only in-frame ones; the method was immunoSEQ multiplex PCR. The sample includes 120,000 to 150,000 clones, 85% to 90% of them seen just once. These data belong to a study of blood T cell repertoires in COVID-19. Germline CDR1 and CDR2: SNHLY and FYNNEI. CDR3 length: 14 amino acids. The junction had 4 bases not matched to a gene; V was cut back by 6 bases and J by 4 bases. The chain employs TRBV2 and TRBJ1-3; 9 bases map to TRBD1. The receptor comes from an elderly man with acute or convalescent COVID-19. Sample: peripheral blood. The CDR3 is CASRGDRVGNTIYF. The CDR3 DNA reads as TGTGCCAGCAGAGGGGACAGGGTAGGAAACACCATATATTTT.